This T cell receptor (beta chain) emerged from a study of T cell responses to AZD1222 COVID-19 vaccine. General study findings and limits: There were repertoire samples only from the period after the peak T cell response. Distributed over spike, vaccine-associated CD4 TCRs predominated at 160-218 and 743-854.

Remarks on this clone: Its antigen is not known.

Germline-derived CDR1 and CDR2 are SGHRS and YFSETQ. V trimming: 4 bases; J trimming: 5 bases; junction bases outside the gene matches: 3. The CDR3 covers 15 residues. Using immunoSEQ multiplex PCR, the repertoire was profiled, and TCRdb retains in-frame clones only, with some absent. The table lists some 120,000 clones, about 88% of them singletons, with less than 30% in the top ten. This receptor was identified in an adult in good health. V gene TRBV5-1 combines with J gene TRBJ2-1, with TRBD2 identical over 13 bases. Material: peripheral blood, obtained on day 0 of AZD1222 vaccination. The CDR3 region has the DNA TGCGCCAGCAGCCCCGGGACTAGCGGGAACAATGAGCAGTTCTTC. Amino acids: CASSPGTSGNNEQFF. Using reference TRBV5-1 and TRBJ2-1 for the parts outside the CDR3, the full variable domain is KAGVTQTPRYLIKTRGQQVTLSCSPISGHRSVSWYQQTPGQGLQFLFEYFSETQRNKGNFPGRFSGRQFSNSRSEMNVSTLELGDSALYLCASSPGTSGNNEQFFGPGTRLTVL.